This entry lists 30 T cell receptor beta chains sequenced from one sample in a study of T-cell reconstitution after alpha-beta-depleted transplantation in children. Unique molecular identifiers were used to barcode this TCRbeta library. TCRdb reanalysed the PCR reads using MiXCR and keeps one entry per CDR3 protein. The table has about a million distinct CDR3 sequences, under 30% seen once. The sample in question was PBMCs, mostly from graft donor cells, obtained 360 days after TCRalphabeta/CD19-depleted stem cell transplant. These receptors were collected from a boy younger than two who had a stem cell transplant for SCID, so the T cells may come from the graft donor.

The chain recombines TRBV5-1 with TRBJ1-1; the D is unclear. Germline lookup yields CDR1 SGHRS and CDR2 YFSETQ. V dropped 0 bases and J dropped 3 bases, with 9 bases sitting between them. This CDR3 contains 14 residues. The CDR3 sequence: CASSLDGFDTEAFF. CDR3 nucleotide sequence: TGCGCCAGCAGCTTGGACGGATTTGACACTGAAGCTTTCTTT.

V is TRBV11-2 and J is TRBJ2-3, with 13 bases aligning to TRBD2. CDR3 length: 16 amino acids. Germline V gene sequence: CDR1 SGHAT, CDR2 FQNNGV. The trim removed 4 bases at V and 3 bases at J, leaving 4 bases unmatched. The CDR3 DNA sequence: TGTGCCAGCAGCTCGACGACTAGCGGGGGGACAGATACGCAGTATTTT. Its translation: CASSSTTSGGTDTQYF. Together with reference TRBV11-2 and TRBJ2-3, the CDR3 gives the full variable domain: EAGVAQSPRYKIIEKRQSVAFWCNPISGHATLYWYQQILGQGPKLLIQFQNNGVVDDSQLPKDRFSAERLKGVDSTLKIQPAKLEDSAVYLCASSSTTSGGTDTQYFGPGTRLTVL.

The chain is built from TRBV20-1 and TRBJ2-2; 7 positions match TRBD2. In germline, CDR1 is DFQATT, CDR2 SNEGSKA (reference sequence). V shed 3 bases, J shed 1 base, and the junction held 8 bases outside the gene matches. This CDR3 spans 16 amino acids. The CDR3 reads CSARNERGQNTGELFF. For the CDR3, the DNA is TGCAGTGCTAGGAACGAGCGGGGCCAGAACACCGGGGAGCTGTTTTTT.

J is TRBJ2-1 and V is TRBV7-9; tentative D call: TRBD1 (6 bases). V was cut by 8 bases and J by 3 bases, with 23 bases left in between. The CDR3 is 17 residues long. CDR1 and CDR2 from the germline V gene are SEHNR and FQNEAQ (reference sequence). CDR3 loop: CASRGPMGAYLYNEQFF. The CDR3 DNA follows: TGTGCCAGCCGGGGCCCGATGGGGGCATACCTCTACAATGAGCAGTTCTTC.

The rearrangement uses TRBV20-1 and TRBJ1-3; the match to TRBD1 covers 10 bases. V shed 4 bases, J shed 4 bases, and the junction held 4 bases outside the gene matches. This CDR3 spans 14 amino acids. Looked up from germline, CDR1 is DFQATT and CDR2 is SNEGSKA (reference sequence). DNA for the CDR3: TGCAGTGCTACCCCGGGACAGGGGGGAAACACCATATATTTT. Protein product: CSATPGQGGNTIYF.

J is TRBJ2-5 and V is TRBV21-1; the D call of TRBD2 is as the table states it, not checked on the DNA. TRBV21-1 is flagged as a pseudogene. The CDR3 extends over 13 amino acids. CDR3 in DNA: TGTGCCAGCAGCAAATCCTGCGGGGGGTTCCAGTACTTC. Residues: CASSKSCGGFQYF.

This clonotype was observed a few times. The V and J genes are TRBV25-1 and TRBJ2-1; TRBD2 might be the D (5 bases). CDR1 is MGHDK and CDR2 is SYGVNS in the germline V gene. V was shortened by 4 bases and J by 7 bases, with 14 bases between the two germline ends. This CDR3 has 14 residues. In DNA form, the CDR3 reads TGTGCCAGCAGTGCCCAGCGGTCCTTGAATGAGCAGTTCTTC. Its translation is CASSAQRSLNEQFF.

This clonotype was counted only a few times. The V call is TRBV12-3 or TRBV12-4, the J call TRBJ2-2; weak D call: TRBD1 (5 bases). Trimming removed 10 bases at V and 1 base at J, with 16 bases between. This CDR3 spans 15 amino acids. The CDR3 spells CAITTDTRNTGELFF. CDR3 sequence (DNA): TGTGCCATCACGACGGACACCAGGAACACCGGGGAGCTGTTTTTT.

This clonotype was counted a few times. The junction departs from germline at one end; a sequencing error may be responsible. This chain links TRBV12-3 or TRBV12-4 with TRBJ2-1, with D unresolved. The CDR3 extends over 13 amino acids. This chain's CDR3 is CASSPYVQQGGIF. Here the CDR3 DNA reads TGTGCCAGCAGTCCCTACGTACAGCAAGGTGGTATCTTC.

This clonotype has a count of ten or more. The rearrangement uses TRBV7-8 and TRBJ2-3; 12 bases fit TRBD2. The germline V gene encodes CDR1 SGHVS and CDR2 FQNEAQ. V lost 5 bases and J lost 3; bases outside the gene matches: 9. CDR3 length equals 17 residues. This CDR3 reads CASSILPLAGGTDTQYF. For the CDR3, the DNA is TGTGCCAGCAGCATTCTTCCACTAGCGGGGGGAACAGATACGCAGTATTTT. Supplemented by reference TRBV7-8 and TRBJ2-3, the full variable domain reads GAGVSQSPRYKVAKRGQDVALRCDPISGHVSLFWYQQALGQGPEFLTYFQNEAQLDKSGLPSDRFFAERPEGSVSTLKIQRTQQEDSAVYLCASSILPLAGGTDTQYFGPGTRLTVL.

The V gene is TRBV6-1, the J gene TRBJ2-6; D is perhaps TRBD1 (5 bases). CDR1 is MNHNS and CDR2 is SASEGT in the germline V gene. Trimming took 2 bases from V and 2 from J, leaving 16 bases between them. The CDR3 runs to 18 residues. CDR3 sequence (DNA): TGTGCCAGCAGTGAAATGACAGTTACCCTAACTGGGGCCAACGTCCTGACTTTC. Translating it yields CASSEMTVTLTGANVLTF.

V and J are TRBV20-1 and TRBJ2-7, with TRBD2 identical over 7 bases. Germline lookup yields CDR1 DFQATT and CDR2 SNEGSKA (reference sequence). The CDR3 totals 15 residues. The V segment lost 3 bases and the J segment 0 bases; nucleotides outside the gene matches: 8. The CDR3 nucleotides read TGCAGTGCTAGCCCTTTGGGGGGGGGCTCCTACGAGCAGTACTTC. It codes for CSASPLGGGSYEQYF.

This clonotype turned up a few times. The CDR3 region is CASSWDSYNEQFF. As DNA, the CDR3 is TGTGCCAGCAGTTGGGACAGCTACAATGAGCAGTTCTTC. The chain has TRBV12-3 or TRBV12-4 and TRBJ2-1; 7 bases agree with TRBD1. J gave up 3 bases and V 4 bases, and 0 bases lay outside the gene matches. The CDR3 runs 13 residues.

V usage is TRBV15 and J usage is TRBJ2-2; D gene ambiguous. The CDR3 is 15 residues long. The germline gives CDR1 LNHNV, CDR2 YYDKDF (reference sequence). V was clipped by 5 bases and J by 7 bases, with 17 bases between them. This CDR3 is CATSGAWANHGELFF. In nucleotides, the CDR3 is TGTGCCACCAGCGGAGCTTGGGCGAATCACGGGGAGCTGTTTTTT.

This rearrangement joins TRBV20-1 to TRBJ1-1; 8 nucleotides align to TRBD1. The length of the CDR3 is 15 residues. Germline trimming cut 5 bases from V and 4 bases from J; bases unmatched to any gene: 12. Germline V CDR1 and CDR2: DFQATT, SNEGSKA (reference sequence). The CDR3 spells CSAHTQGADSTEAFF. The CDR3 bases are TGCAGTGCTCATACGCAGGGGGCAGATAGCACTGAAGCTTTCTTT.

This sequence joins TRBV6-2 or TRBV6-3 and TRBJ1-5; D is unclear. This CDR3 comprises 14 residues. V lost 2 bases and J lost 4, with 9 bases in between. CDR1 MNHEY and CDR2 SVGEGT come from the germline V gene. This CDR3 reads CASSYVSTNQPQHF. The CDR3 DNA reads TGTGCCAGCAGTTACGTGTCGACAAATCAGCCCCAGCATTTT.

The chain has TRBV7-8 and TRBJ2-7; 7 bases agree with TRBD1. The CDR3 is 13 amino acids. The V gene's germline CDR1 is SGHVS and CDR2 FQNEAQ. Unmatched junction bases numbered 7, after V lost 7 bases and J lost 4 bases. The CDR3 DNA reads TGTGCCAGCACCACCGGGACAGTGTACGAGCAGTACTTC. This codes for CASTTGTVYEQYF.

In this sample, this clonotype turned up many times. V usage is TRBV7-2 and J usage is TRBJ2-7; D is unclear. CDR1 is SGHTA and CDR2 is FQGNSA in the germline V gene. There are 12 residues in the CDR3. V lost 0 bases and J lost 3, with 3 bases in between. The CDR3 coding sequence is TGTGCCAGCAGCTTAGCGATCTACGAGCAGTACTTC. Its translation: CASSLAIYEQYF.

Here the CDR3 DNA reads TGTGCCAGCAGGTCCGGGGGAACCCGGACAGATACGCAGTATTTT. Translation: CASRSGGTRTDTQYF. The chain links TRBV27 to TRBJ2-3, with D possibly TRBD2 on 6 matching bases. Germline-derived CDR1 and CDR2 are MNHEY and SMNVEV (reference sequence). The ends were cut back, 6 bases at V and 3 bases at J, with 16 bases in the middle. The length of the CDR3 is 15 residues.

The chain carries TRBV6-1 and TRBJ2-1; no definite D call. This CDR3 is 17 amino acids long. Germline CDR1 MNHNS, CDR2 SASEGT. The V end lost 5 bases, the J end lost 2 bases, and 19 bases lay between the germline ends. The CDR3 sequence: CASSPQGASSPYNEQFF. The CDR3 nucleotides are TGTGCCAGCAGTCCCCAAGGAGCTAGTAGTCCCTACAATGAGCAGTTCTTC.

This clonotype was recorded a few times. The rearrangement joins TRBV7-6 to TRBJ2-5; D gene unclear. Between the trimmed V and J ends, which lost 0 bases and 7 bases, there was a span of 6 bases. Germline V lookup: CDR1 SGHVS, CDR2 FNYEAQ. The length of the CDR3 is 12 residues. DNA of the CDR3: TGTGCCAGCAGCTTAGCGAAGGGGACCCAGTACTTC. Its protein is CASSLAKGTQYF.

The V call is TRBV12-3 or TRBV12-4, the J call TRBJ2-7, with TRBD1 as a possible D gene (6 bases). This CDR3 spans 16 amino acids. V was cut by 5 bases and J by 4 bases, with 21 bases left in between. The CDR3 bases are TGTGCCAGCAGTACCTGGGACACAGGGAAGCATTACGAGCAGTACTTC. The encoded protein is CASSTWDTGKHYEQYF.

The chain links TRBV7-2 to TRBJ2-7; D gene uncertain. CDR3 length: 13 amino acids. Trimming removed 2 bases at V and 2 bases at J, with 7 bases between. The germline V gene has CDR1 SGHTA and CDR2 FQGNSA. The CDR3 DNA reads as TGTGCCAGCAGCTTACACAGAACCTACGAGCAGTACTTC. Encoded protein: CASSLHRTYEQYF.

The V and J genes are TRBV27 and TRBJ2-1, with no clear D. V lost 2 bases and J 1 base, leaving 6 bases between the germline ends. The germline V gene has CDR1 MNHEY and CDR2 SMNVEV (reference sequence). The CDR3 runs 14 residues. The CDR3 DNA sequence: TGTGCCAGCAGTTTAACATATTCCTACAATGAGCAGTTCTTC. Translating it yields CASSLTYSYNEQFF.

The chain joins TRBV7-3 to TRBJ2-5; TRBD1 aligns across 7 bases. The CDR3 is made up of 15 amino acids. In germline, CDR1 is SGHTA, CDR2 FQGTGA. J was trimmed by 2 bases and V by 5 bases; bases with no gene match: 8. CDR3 residues: CASSLTGNFQETQYF. The DNA of the CDR3 is TGTGCCAGCAGCCTGACAGGGAACTTTCAAGAGACCCAGTACTTC. The entire variable domain, with the rest obtained from reference TRBV7-3 and TRBJ2-5, is as follows: GAGVSQTPSNKVTEKGKYVELRCDPISGHTALYWYRQSLGQGPEFLIYFQGTGAADDSGLPNDRFFAVRPEGSVSTLKIQRTERGDSAVYLCASSLTGNFQETQYFGPGTRLLVL.

The chain employs TRBV29-1 and TRBJ2-5; D assignment may be TRBD1 or TRBD2 (6 bases each). Trimming shortened V by 4 bases and J by 7 bases, and 19 bases separated the two germline ends. The germline CDR1 and CDR2 sequences are SQVTM and ANQGSEA. The CDR3 consists of 14 residues. CDR3 coding DNA: TGCAGCGTTGTTGGAGGAGGGGGTTGGGGGACCCAGTACTTC. It codes for CSVVGGGGWGTQYF.

The chain carries TRBV4-1 and TRBJ2-1, with 14 bases lining up with TRBD2. This CDR3 is built from 17 residues. Trimming cost V 0 bases and J 4 bases; bases outside gene matches: 2. Germline CDR1 MGHRA, CDR2 YSYEKL. The CDR3 DNA reads as TGCGCCAGCAGCCAAGATGGGACTAGCGGGGGATACAATGAGCAGTTCTTC. Protein product: CASSQDGTSGGYNEQFF.

The rearrangement links TRBV4-3 to TRBJ1-2; 8 bases fit TRBD1. Germline CDR1 is LGHNA and CDR2 is YSLEER. The CDR3 runs 16 residues. After removal of 4 bases from V and 4 bases from J, the junction contained 11 bases not matched to a gene. The CDR3 sequence is CASSPVVRGPGYGYTF. The CDR3 nucleotides are TGCGCCAGCAGCCCAGTGGTCAGGGGGCCGGGCTATGGCTACACCTTC.

In this sample, this clonotype turned up a few times. The gene calls are TRBV25-1 and TRBJ2-3, with 9 bases matching TRBD2. The germline V gene encodes CDR1 MGHDK and CDR2 SYGVNS. The CDR3 spans 11 residues. V lost 6 bases to trimming and J lost 14 bases; unmatched junction nucleotides: 6. The CDR3 loop reads CASSGTSLWYF. The DNA of the CDR3 is TGTGCCAGCAGCGGGACTAGCCTTTGGTATTTT. Using reference TRBV25-1 and TRBJ2-3 for the parts outside the CDR3, the full variable domain is EADIYQTPRYLVIGTGKKITLECSQTMGHDKMYWYQQDPGMELHLIHYSYGVNSTEKGDLSSESTVSRIRTEHFPLTLESARPSHTSQYLCASSGTSLWYFGPGTRLTVL.

The genes are TRBV7-2 and TRBJ1-2; 9 bases are shared with TRBD1. Germline-derived CDR1 and CDR2 are SGHTA and FQGNSA. J gave up 8 bases and V 4 bases, and 5 bases lay outside the gene matches. This CDR3 is built from 13 residues. In nucleotides, the CDR3 is TGTGCCAGCAGCTATAGGACAGGGGAAGGCTACACCTTC. It encodes CASSYRTGEGYTF.